The 21 T cell receptor beta chains in this list originate from one sample, sequenced in a study of blood T cell repertoires in COVID-19. Sequencing was performed with immunoSEQ multiplex PCR; in TCRdb, only in-frame clones are kept and a portion is missing. The sample consists of more than 100,000 clones, around 82% of them appearing once. The sequenced sample consisted of peripheral blood. The receptors here all came from a man in his sixties with acute or convalescent COVID-19.

V usage is TRBV5-1 and J usage is TRBJ2-7; TRBD1 agrees at 7 bases. The germline V gene has CDR1 SGHRS and CDR2 YFSETQ. The CDR3 loop spans 13 amino acids. With 4 bases clipped from V and 4 bases from J, the junction kept 5 bases outside the gene matches. The CDR3 sequence is CASSIGQAYEQYF. The CDR3, as DNA: TGCGCCAGCAGCATAGGACAGGCTTACGAGCAGTACTTC.

The rearrangement uses TRBV5-4 and TRBJ1-2, with TRBD1 identical over 8 bases. The germline gives CDR1 SGHNT, CDR2 YYREEE (reference sequence). V lost 3 bases and J lost 2; bases outside the gene matches: 9. The CDR3 consists of 16 residues. The CDR3 DNA reads as TGTGCCAGCAGCTCCGGAAGGGGGACAGGAAACTATGGCTACACCTTC. This encodes CASSSGRGTGNYGYTF.

This chain connects TRBV27 to TRBJ2-3, with 9 positions matching TRBD1. This CDR3 is 14 amino acids long. The trim removed 6 bases at V and 4 bases at J, leaving 5 bases unmatched. CDR1 is MNHEY, CDR2 SMNVEV, per germline (reference sequence). The CDR3 bases are TGTGCCAGCAGAAACAGGGGGCGAGCAGATACGCAGTATTTT. It codes for CASRNRGRADTQYF.

The V call is TRBV6-1, the J call TRBJ1-2; D gene uncertain. The CDR3 consists of 14 residues. Trimming shortened V by 2 bases and J by 8 bases, and 15 bases separated the two germline ends. Germline V CDR1 and CDR2: MNHNS, SASEGT. The CDR3 sequence is CASSERGIVYGYTF. As DNA, the CDR3 is TGTGCCAGCAGTGAACGAGGGATAGTCTACGGCTACACCTTC.

The chain couples TRBV28 to TRBJ1-5; 7 bases line up with TRBD1. V lost 3 bases and J lost 7; bases outside the gene matches: 6. Germline assignment: CDR1 MDHEN and CDR2 SYDVKM. This CDR3 has 14 amino acids. The CDR3 sequence is CASSFTGEVQPQHF. The CDR3 DNA follows: TGTGCCAGCAGTTTCACAGGGGAGGTACAGCCCCAGCATTTT.

J is TRBJ2-7 and V is TRBV10-3; 8 bases align to TRBD2. The CDR3 spans 15 residues. Germline CDR1 and CDR2: ENHRY and SYGVKD. The J segment lost 3 bases and the V segment lost 3 bases, leaving 7 bases of the junction unmatched. The DNA of the CDR3 is TGTGCCATCAGTGACCTCAGCGGGAGAAGCTACGAGCAGTACTTC. Translated, it gives CAISDLSGRSYEQYF.

Only a few counts were recorded for this clone. The V and J genes are TRBV7-9 and TRBJ1-2, with 11 bases identical to TRBD1. The germline V gene has CDR1 SEHNR and CDR2 FQNEAQ (reference sequence). V gave up 1 base and J gave up 8 bases; unmatched junction bases: 6. The CDR3 runs 15 residues. The CDR3 region is CASSLVGQGAQGYTF. The CDR3 DNA follows: TGTGCCAGCAGCTTAGTCGGACAGGGGGCGCAGGGCTACACCTTC.

This sequence joins TRBV5-1 and TRBJ1-1, with unresolved D. This CDR3 is built from 12 residues. V was pared by 6 bases and J by 2 bases, with 8 bases between. CDR1 is SGHRS, CDR2 YFSETQ, per germline. The CDR3 region has the DNA TGCGCCAGCACCGACACTAACACTGAAGCTTTCTTT. It is translated as CASTDTNTEAFF.

This chain connects TRBV5-1 to TRBJ2-7; 10 positions agree with TRBD1. Germline V gene sequence: CDR1 SGHRS, CDR2 YFSETQ. The CDR3 totals 14 residues. V shed 3 bases, J shed 6 bases, and the junction held 6 bases outside the gene matches. The CDR3 coding sequence is TGCGCCAGCAGCTATAGGACAGGGGGAAGCGAGCAGTACTTC. Protein product: CASSYRTGGSEQYF.

The V gene is TRBV5-6, the J gene TRBJ1-2, with a tentative D call TRBD1 (5 bases). Trimming stripped 2 bases from V and 0 bases from J, with 11 bases between. This CDR3 is 15 amino acids long. The germline gives CDR1 SGHDT, CDR2 YYEEEE. The chain's CDR3 is CASSLWGEANYGYTF. The CDR3 nucleotides read TGTGCCAGCAGCTTATGGGGGGAGGCTAACTATGGCTACACCTTC. Full variable domain (remainder filled in from reference TRBV5-6 and TRBJ1-2): DAGVTQSPTHLIKTRGQQVTLRCSPKSGHDTVSWYQQALGQGPQFIFQYYEEEERQRGNFPDRFSGHQFPNYSSELNVNALLLGDSALYLCASSLWGEANYGYTFGSGTRLTVV.

The chain uses TRBV19 and TRBJ2-3; possible D gene TRBD1, 5 bases. Trimming left V 3 bases short and J 6 bases short, with 22 bases between. The germline V gene has CDR1 LNHDA and CDR2 SQIVND (reference sequence). CDR3 length: 17 amino acids. The CDR3 here is CASSIDGDSDLTDTQYF. The CDR3, as DNA: TGTGCCAGTAGTATCGACGGTGACAGTGATCTCACTGATACGCAGTATTTT.

The rearrangement links TRBV27 to TRBJ1-2; 10 nucleotides line up with TRBD1. Germline V lookup: CDR1 MNHEY, CDR2 SMNVEV (reference sequence). The CDR3 spans 14 residues. Losses at the gene ends were 5 bases for V and 6 bases for J; bases not matched to a gene: 6. Written as DNA, the CDR3 is TGTGCCAGCAGTCCGACAGGGGGCGTAAATGGCTACACCTTC. Translation: CASSPTGGVNGYTF.

The rearrangement joins TRBV6-5 to TRBJ1-2; D not resolved. The CDR3 is 13 amino acids. Trimming cost V 2 bases and J 2 bases, with 6 bases left between them. Per germline, CDR1 MNHEY and CDR2 SVGAGI. CDR3 in amino acids: CASSYMENYGYTF. The CDR3 nucleotides are TGTGCCAGCAGTTACATGGAGAACTATGGCTACACCTTC.

The chain joins TRBV5-1 to TRBJ1-2; 7 positions agree with TRBD1. V lost 0 bases, J lost 6 bases, and 2 bases stayed unmatched. The germline CDR1 and CDR2 sequences are SGHRS and YFSETQ. The CDR3 runs to 13 residues. CDR3 residues: CASSLAGGDGYTF. CDR3 in DNA: TGCGCCAGCAGCTTGGCAGGGGGAGATGGCTACACCTTC.

The chain carries TRBV7-6 and TRBJ2-3; 11 nucleotides agree with TRBD2. Germline assignment: CDR1 SGHVS and CDR2 FNYEAQ. This CDR3 region has 20 residues. V was pared by 4 bases and J by 2 bases, with 17 bases of the junction left unmatched. This chain's CDR3 is CASSSRGLAGGPYSTDTQYF. As DNA, the CDR3 is TGTGCCAGCAGCTCAAGGGGTCTAGCGGGAGGACCTTATTCCACAGATACGCAGTATTTT.

The chain is built from TRBV4-1 and TRBJ1-4, with 7 bases that match TRBD1. V was clipped by 4 bases and J by 2 bases; unmatched bases: 7. From germline, CDR1 is MGHRA and CDR2 YSYEKL. This CDR3 has 16 residues. The CDR3 protein is CASSPFDRVTNEKLFF. For the CDR3, the DNA is TGCGCCAGCAGCCCCTTTGACAGGGTCACTAATGAAAAACTGTTTTTT.

The V and J genes are TRBV3-1 (or the pseudogene TRBV3-2) and TRBJ2-5, with 14 bases matching TRBD2. J lost 5 bases, V lost 3 bases, and 2 bases had no gene match. Germline V gene data show CDR1 as LGHDT and CDR2 as YNNKEL (reference sequence). The CDR3 covers 15 residues. CDR3 DNA: TGTGCCAGCAGCCAGGGACTAGCGGGGGTGGAGACCCAGTACTTC. It specifies CASSQGLAGVETQYF.

The V call is TRBV24-1, the J call TRBJ1-5; 8 bases map to TRBD1. In germline, CDR1 is KGHDR, CDR2 SFDVKD. This CDR3 region has 16 residues. V gave up 4 bases and J gave up 2 bases; unmatched junction bases: 6. The CDR3 coding sequence is TGTGCCACCAGTGACCCTGGACAGGGCGGCAATCAGCCCCAGCATTTT. Its protein product is CATSDPGQGGNQPQHF.

The rearrangement joins TRBV7-9 to TRBJ2-3; D might be TRBD2 (5 bases). Germline V lookup: CDR1 SEHNR, CDR2 FQNEAQ (reference sequence). This CDR3 region has 16 residues. Trimming pared 1 base from V and 6 bases from J, leaving 17 bases between. CDR3 in DNA: TGTGCCAGCAGCTTAGGACTTGGGGAGCCCGGTGATACGCAGTATTTT. It yields the protein CASSLGLGEPGDTQYF.

This clone was counted a single time. This rearrangement joins TRBV7-6 to TRBJ2-3; TRBD2 aligns across 9 bases. The CDR3 runs to 15 residues. CDR1 and CDR2 (germline): SGHVS, FNYEAQ. The J segment lost 9 bases and the V segment lost 1 base, leaving 8 bases of the junction unmatched. The CDR3 reads CASSLEAGGPATQYF. CDR3 nucleotide sequence: TGTGCCAGCAGCTTAGAAGCGGGGGGCCCCGCGACGCAGTATTTT.

The gene calls are TRBV2 and TRBJ1-2; 8 nucleotides agree with TRBD1. CDR1 and CDR2 (germline): SNHLY, FYNNEI. Trimming removed 1 base from V and 2 bases from J; junction bases left unmatched: 3. This CDR3 contains 15 residues. The CDR3 protein is CASSEVWTGNYGYTF. The DNA for the CDR3 is TGTGCCAGCAGTGAAGTATGGACAGGGAACTATGGCTACACCTTC.